In this sample, the clone carrying this TCR beta chain turned up a few times. Extraction of total RNA produced a minimum of 5.5 micrograms from each sample. The germline V and J ends were trimmed by 5 bases and 0 bases, with 17 bases remaining between them. Germline V gene lookup returns CDR1 SGHAT and CDR2 FQDESV (reference sequence). The CDR3 totals 17 residues. Sample-barcoded 5' priming and a J-beta primer mix drove a second PCR of 7 to 11 cycles. TCRdb independently ran MiXCR on the 5' RACE reads; one entry per CDR3 protein. Here the sample spans approximately 1.5 million distinct CDR3 sequences, 30% to 40% being singletons. These data are taken from a study of blood T cells in healthy people across ages.

The TCR sequence derives from a woman aged 25 to 39 in good health. This chain uses TRBV11-1 with TRBJ2-1; maybe TRBD2 (6 bases). The specimen was blood. DNA for the CDR3: TGTGCCAGCAGCCCGTGGAGGGGTGTGAGCTCCTACAATGAGCAGTTCTTC. Amino acid sequence: CASSPWRGVSSYNEQFF.